This TCR beta chain was observed in a study of blood T cells in healthy people across ages. Study-level results: The recorded TCR beta diversity per million T cells decreased in a roughly linear manner with age.

As regards this clonotype: The antigen remains undetermined.

For the second PCR, which ran for about 7 to 11 cycles, a sample-barcoded 5' primer and a J-beta primer mix were used. Every individual sample yielded 3 million or more paired-end reads (each containing CDR3). One entry per CDR3 protein, called by TCRdb with MiXCR from the 5' RACE reads. The sample has roughly 800,000 distinct CDR3 sequences, about 48% seen once. The TCR sequence derives from a man older than 75 in good health. The sequencing sample was made of blood.

The CDR3 region is CASSGTAGSNQPQHF. CDR3 in DNA: TGTGCCAGCAGTGGGACAGCGGGTAGCAATCAGCCCCAGCATTTT. V is TRBV27 and J is TRBJ1-5, with 7 bases matching TRBD1. V shed 5 bases and J 0 bases; nucleotides not matched to a gene: 4. The length of the CDR3 is 15 residues. Germline CDR1 MNHEY, CDR2 SMNVEV (reference sequence).